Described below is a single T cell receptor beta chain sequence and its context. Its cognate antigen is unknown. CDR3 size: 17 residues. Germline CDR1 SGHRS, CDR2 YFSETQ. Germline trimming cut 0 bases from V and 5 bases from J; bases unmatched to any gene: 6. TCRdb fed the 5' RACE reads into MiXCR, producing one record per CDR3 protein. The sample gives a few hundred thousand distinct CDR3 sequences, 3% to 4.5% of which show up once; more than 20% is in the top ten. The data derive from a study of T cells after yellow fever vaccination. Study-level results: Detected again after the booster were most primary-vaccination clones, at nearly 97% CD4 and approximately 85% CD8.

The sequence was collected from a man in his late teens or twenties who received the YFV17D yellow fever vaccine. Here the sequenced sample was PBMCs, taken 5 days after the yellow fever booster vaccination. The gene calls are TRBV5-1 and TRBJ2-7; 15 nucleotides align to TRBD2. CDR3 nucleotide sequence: TGCGCCAGCAGCTTGGCTACCGGGACTAGCGGGGGGCACGAGCAGTACTTC. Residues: CASSLATGTSGGHEQYF.